These 15 T cell receptor beta chains were all obtained from the same sample, sequenced in a study of identical twins. One entry per CDR3 protein, called by TCRdb with MiXCR from the 5' RACE reads. The data show 450,000 or so distinct CDR3 sequences, 20% to 25% seen once. These data also formed part of another study, on T cells expressing NK-cell markers.

The specimen was CD4+ T cells sorted from blood. The receptors stem from a woman aged 18-29 years in good health.

About this clonotype: The junction and the germline gene differ at one end; a read error may be behind it. The chain employs TRBV20-1 and TRBJ2-3, with 13 bases that match TRBD2. The CDR3 is 15 amino acids. The germline gives CDR1 DFQATT, CDR2 SNEGSKA (reference sequence). The CDR3 region has the DNA TGCATTGCTGATTCCGGGACTAGCGGGGAAGATACGCAGTATTTT. Residues: CIADSGTSGEDTQYF.

The chain combines TRBV4-3 with TRBJ2-1; 10 bases are shared with TRBD2. The germline gives CDR1 LGHNA, CDR2 YSLEER. With V trimmed by 4 bases and J by 7 bases, 10 bases remained unmatched. CDR3 length: 16 amino acids. The CDR3 DNA follows: TGCGCCAGCAGCCGGATGAGCGGGAGGGCCTTTAATGAGCAGTTCTTC. This codes for CASSRMSGRAFNEQFF.

The rearrangement joins TRBV5-1 to TRBJ2-3; the match to TRBD2 covers 14 bases. V lost 0 bases and J lost 0; bases outside the gene matches: 3. The germline V gene has CDR1 SGHRS and CDR2 YFSETQ. The CDR3 is 18 amino acids. CDR3 sequence: CASSLVTSGRASTDTQYF. The CDR3 DNA reads TGCGCCAGCAGCTTGGTGACTAGCGGGAGGGCCAGCACAGATACGCAGTATTTT.

The CDR3 region has the DNA TGCAGTGCTAGCCGGGAGGTACCCTACGAGCAGTACTTC. It encodes CSASREVPYEQYF. This sequence joins TRBV20-1 and TRBJ2-7; 7 bases match TRBD2. CDR1 and CDR2 from the germline V gene are DFQATT and SNEGSKA (reference sequence). J was trimmed by 2 bases and V by 3 bases; bases with no gene match: 4. This CDR3 has 13 amino acids.

This clonotype was counted many times. J is TRBJ1-3 and V is TRBV10-3, with TRBD1 identical over 8 bases. With V trimmed by 5 bases and J by 2 bases, 2 bases remained unmatched. This CDR3 has 14 amino acids. Germline CDR1 reads ENHRY; CDR2 reads SYGVKD. The CDR3 nucleotides are TGTGCCATCAGTCAACAGGGGGCTGGAAACACCATATATTTT. This gives the protein CAISQQGAGNTIYF.

The V call is TRBV29-1, the J call TRBJ2-5, with D hard to call. Per the germline V gene, CDR1 is SQVTM and CDR2 is ANQGSEA. V shed 3 bases and J shed 7 bases, with 6 bases lying between them. The length of the CDR3 is 10 residues. The CDR3 region is CSVDSGTQYF. The CDR3 region has the DNA TGCAGCGTTGATTCGGGGACCCAGTACTTC.

In this sample, this clonotype turned up a few times. This chain links TRBV20-1 with TRBJ2-7; D perhaps matches TRBD2 (5 bases). This CDR3 contains 14 residues. The germline V and J ends were trimmed by 1 base and 0 bases, with 10 bases remaining between them. Germline V gene lookup returns CDR1 DFQATT and CDR2 SNEGSKA (reference sequence). DNA for the CDR3: TGCAGTGCTAGAGTTGAGGGTTACTCCTACGAGCAGTACTTC. It yields the protein CSARVEGYSYEQYF.

V gene TRBV7-2 combines with J gene TRBJ2-1; TRBD2 matches 9 bases. Germline CDR1 and CDR2: SGHTA and FQGNSA. The CDR3 loop spans 17 amino acids. V gave up 2 bases and J gave up 8 bases; unmatched junction bases: 13. This CDR3 reads CASSLRTYSGSGHEQFF. The CDR3 DNA sequence: TGTGCCAGCAGCTTACGGACATATAGCGGGAGTGGCCATGAGCAGTTCTTC. The full variable domain, completed using reference TRBV7-2 and TRBJ2-1, is GAGVSQSPSNKVTEKGKDVELRCDPISGHTALYWYRQSLGQGLEFLIYFQGNSAPDKSGLPSDRFSAERTGGSVSTLTIQRTQQEDSAVYLCASSLRTYSGSGHEQFFGPGTRLTVL.

This clonotype was picked up a small number of times. CDR3 nucleotide sequence: TGCAGTGCTAGAGTTCGGGGAGGGAGAGGGACCTACAATGAGCAGTTCTTC. Protein product: CSARVRGGRGTYNEQFF. The genes are TRBV20-1 and TRBJ2-1; TRBD2 aligns across 7 bases. Germline lookup yields CDR1 DFQATT and CDR2 SNEGSKA (reference sequence). With 1 base clipped from V and 2 bases from J, the junction kept 11 bases outside the gene matches. The CDR3 length is 17 residues.

As concerns this clonotype: This clone may be a read error of a much larger clone one base away. The CDR3: CASRDNNEQFF. CDR3 DNA: TGTGCCAGCAGGGATAACAATGAGCAGTTCTTC. The chain is built from TRBV2 and TRBJ2-1; D gene unclear. Trimming pared 6 bases from V and 5 bases from J, leaving 5 bases between. The germline V gene encodes CDR1 SNHLY and CDR2 FYNNEI. This CDR3 is built from 11 residues.

This clonotype was seen a few times. The rearrangement uses TRBV9 and TRBJ2-7, with a weak D call TRBD1 (6 bases). Germline V CDR1 and CDR2: SGDLS, YYNGEE. V lost 4 bases and J 0 bases, leaving 17 bases between the germline ends. The CDR3 totals 16 residues. The CDR3 DNA sequence: TGTGCCAGCAGCTCCAATCGGGACACCCCCTCCTACGAGCAGTACTTC. Protein product: CASSSNRDTPSYEQYF.

This chain links TRBV20-1 with TRBJ2-1; D is undetermined. The germline CDR1 and CDR2 sequences are DFQATT and SNEGSKA (reference sequence). The V end lost 4 bases, the J end lost 0 bases, and 7 bases lay between the germline ends. CDR3 size: 13 residues. The CDR3 DNA sequence: TGCAGTGCTATCTCCAGCTCCTACAATGAGCAGTTCTTC. Amino acids: CSAISSSYNEQFF.

The chain links TRBV10-3 to TRBJ2-7; D unresolved. V shed 0 bases and J shed 2 bases, with 5 bases lying between them. The CDR3 is made up of 13 amino acids. Germline-derived CDR1 and CDR2 are ENHRY and SYGVKD. The CDR3 spells CAISESGPYEQYF. CDR3 bases: TGTGCCATCAGTGAGTCGGGTCCCTACGAGCAGTACTTC.

The chain couples TRBV20-1 to TRBJ2-7; tentatively, D is TRBD1 (6 bases). The V gene's germline CDR1 is DFQATT and CDR2 SNEGSKA (reference sequence). CDR3 length equals 15 residues. V was pared by 1 base and J by 0 bases, with 13 bases between. Here the CDR3 DNA reads TGCAGTGCTAGAGTTTTGACAGGTACCTCCTACGAGCAGTACTTC. This encodes CSARVLTGTSYEQYF.

This clonotype appeared many times. V usage is TRBV12-3 or TRBV12-4 and J usage is TRBJ2-2; TRBD2 matches 12 bases. CDR3 length equals 17 residues. The junction had 6 bases not matched to a gene; V was cut back by 3 bases and J by 4 bases. The CDR3 region is CASSFPGLAGLTGELFF. The CDR3 nucleotides are TGTGCCAGCAGTTTCCCCGGACTAGCGGGACTCACCGGGGAGCTGTTTTTT.